This T cell receptor beta chain was found in a study of blood T cell repertoires in COVID-19. Across the study: COVID-19 samples, acute and convalescent, were from the United States, Italy and Spain.

V lost 4 bases, J lost 1 base, and 7 bases lay in between. CDR1 and CDR2 (germline): SQVTM, ANQGSEA. There are 12 residues in the CDR3. Profiled with immunoSEQ multiplex PCR; TCRdb holds only in-frame clones, not every one. The table shows 85,000 to 90,000 clones, with approximately 86% occurring only once. The specimen sequenced was peripheral blood. This TCR was sampled from a man at least 80 years old with active or convalescent COVID-19. This rearrangement joins TRBV29-1 to TRBJ1-2; no definite D call. The CDR3 DNA follows: TGCAGCGTTGGGCCGAATAACTATGGCTACACCTTC. Its translation: CSVGPNNYGYTF.